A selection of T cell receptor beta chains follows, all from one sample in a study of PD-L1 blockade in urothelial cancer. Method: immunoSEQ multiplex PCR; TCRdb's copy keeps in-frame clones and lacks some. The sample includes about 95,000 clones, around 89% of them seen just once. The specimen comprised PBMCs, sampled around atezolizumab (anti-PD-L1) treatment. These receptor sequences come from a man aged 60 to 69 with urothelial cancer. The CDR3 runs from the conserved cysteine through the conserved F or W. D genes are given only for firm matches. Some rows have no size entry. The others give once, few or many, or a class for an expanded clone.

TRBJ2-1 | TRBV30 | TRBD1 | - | TGTGCCTGGATCAAGGACAGGGTCATGAGGGAGCAGTTCTTC | CAWIKDRVMREQFF
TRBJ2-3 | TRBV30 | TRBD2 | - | TGTGCCTGGCAAACTAGCGCACGCACAGATACGCAGTATTTT | CAWQTSARTDTQYF
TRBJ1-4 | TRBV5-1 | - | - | TGCGCCAGCAGCATGTCGGGGGGCGAGTATGAAAAACTGTTTTTT | CASSMSGGEYEKLFF
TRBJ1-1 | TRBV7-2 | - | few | TGTGCCAGCAGTTCCACAGGGTTCACTGAAGCTTTCTTT | CASSSTGFTEAFF
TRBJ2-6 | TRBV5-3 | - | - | TGTGCCAGAAGCGTGCGGAGGGTCCGGGTCACCTCTGGGGCCAACGTCCTGACTTTC | CARSVRRVRVTSGANVLTF
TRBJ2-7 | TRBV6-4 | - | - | TGTGCCAGCAGTAGACGGGTTGCCCTCCGCTACGAGCAGTACTTC | CASSRRVALRYEQYF
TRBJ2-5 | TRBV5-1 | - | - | TGCGCCAGCAGCCCCGAGGCCTTCCAAGAGACCCAGTACTTC | CASSPEAFQETQYF
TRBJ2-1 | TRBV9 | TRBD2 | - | TGTGCCAGCAGCGCAACCCCTAGCGGGGGGGCCTGGTATGAGCAGTTCTTC | CASSATPSGGAWYEQFF
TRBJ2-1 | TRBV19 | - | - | TGTGCCAGTACACCCGAAGTAGGGGCGGAGGGCATGTCCTACAATGAGCAGTTCTTC | CASTPEVGAEGMSYNEQFF
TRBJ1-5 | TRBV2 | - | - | TGTGCCAGCAGTGAAAGAACAGATCAGCCCCAGCATTTT | CASSERTDQPQHF
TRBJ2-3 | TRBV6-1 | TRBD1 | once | TGTGCCAGCAGCAGACAGGGAAACACAGATACGCAGTATTTT | CASSRQGNTDTQYF
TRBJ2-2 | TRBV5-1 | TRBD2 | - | TGCGCCAGCAGCTCCCTGACTAGCGGGGACACCGGGGAGCTGTTTTTT | CASSSLTSGDTGELFF
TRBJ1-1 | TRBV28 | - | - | TGTGCCAGCAGCCCGCGACAGGCAGTAAGGGAAGCTTTCTTT | CASSPRQAVREAFF
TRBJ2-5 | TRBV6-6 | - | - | TGTGCCAGCAGTTACCGACTAGGGAAGGAGGAGTACTTC | CASSYRLGKEEYF
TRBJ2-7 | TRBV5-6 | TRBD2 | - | TGTGCCAGCAGCGTTATAGCGGGAGGGGGGCAGTACTTC | CASSVIAGGGQYF
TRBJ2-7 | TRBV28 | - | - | TGTGCCAGCAGTTATGACTCTCTCCCCGGGTCCGAGCAGTACTTC | CASSYDSLPGSEQYF
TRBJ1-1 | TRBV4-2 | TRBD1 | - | TGTGCCAGCAGCCAAGATCTCAGGACAGGCAACACTGAAGCTTTCTTT | CASSQDLRTGNTEAFF
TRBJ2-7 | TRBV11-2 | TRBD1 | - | TGTGCCAGCAGCTCTTACAGGGGGGACGAGCAGTACTTC | CASSSYRGDEQYF
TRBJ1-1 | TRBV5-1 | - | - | TGCGCCAGCAGCTTGGGTAATCTAGGCCCTGAAGCTTTCTTT | CASSLGNLGPEAFF
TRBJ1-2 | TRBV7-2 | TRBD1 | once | TGTGCCAGCAGCTCGGACAGGGGGCGAAAAGGCTACACCTTC | CASSSDRGRKGYTF
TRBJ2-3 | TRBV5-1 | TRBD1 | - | TGCGCCAGCAGCGCCTTACAGGGGAGCACAGATACGCAGTATTTT | CASSALQGSTDTQYF
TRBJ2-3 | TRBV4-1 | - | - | TGCGCCAGCAGCCACCGCCTGGGAGAGGCAGATACGCAGTATTTT | CASSHRLGEADTQYF
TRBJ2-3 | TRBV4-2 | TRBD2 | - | TGTGCCAGCAGCCAAGCCCGACTAGCGGGGGTGGCAGATACGCAGTATTTT | CASSQARLAGVADTQYF
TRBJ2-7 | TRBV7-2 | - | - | TGTGCCAGCAGCTTAGCGTATGGAGGTGGGTTCGAGCAGTACTTC | CASSLAYGGGFEQYF
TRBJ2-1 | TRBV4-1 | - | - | TGCGCCAGCAGCCAAGGAGGGAGGCGTACCGAGCAGTTCTTC | CASSQGGRRTEQFF
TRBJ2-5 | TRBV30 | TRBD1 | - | TGTGCCTGGAGTTTGGACAGGGGCGAGACCCAGTACTTC | CAWSLDRGETQYF
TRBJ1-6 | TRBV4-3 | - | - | TGCGCCAGCAGCCAAAAGTACCCAGTGAATAATTCACCCCTCCACTTT | CASSQKYPVNNSPLHF
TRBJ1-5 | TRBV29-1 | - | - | TGCAGCGTTGTTGAAAACCGGAATCAGCCCCAGCATTTT | CSVVENRNQPQHF
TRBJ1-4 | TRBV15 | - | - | TGTGCCACCAGTCCTCGGACAGCAACTAATGAAAAACTGTTTTTT | CATSPRTATNEKLFF
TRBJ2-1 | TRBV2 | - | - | TGTGCCAGCAGTGATCTAGGCTCCTACAATGAGCAGTTCTTC | CASSDLGSYNEQFF
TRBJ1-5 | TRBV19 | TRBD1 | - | TGTGCCAGTAGTATCAAGGGGACAGGGGGCAATCAGCCCCAGCATTTT | CASSIKGTGGNQPQHF
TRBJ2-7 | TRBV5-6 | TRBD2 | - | TGTGCCAGCAGCTTGCCTAGCGGGAGCGAGCAGTACTTC | CASSLPSGSEQYF
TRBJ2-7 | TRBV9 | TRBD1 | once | TGTGCCAGCAGCGCCGGGGACAGGAATTACGAGCAGTACTTC | CASSAGDRNYEQYF
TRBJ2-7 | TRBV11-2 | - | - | TGTGCCAGCAGCTCAATTCAGGGTTGGGAGCAGTACTTC | CASSSIQGWEQYF
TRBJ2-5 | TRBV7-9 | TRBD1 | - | TGTGCCAGCGGGGACAGAGGGTTAGAGACCCAGTACTTC | CASGDRGLETQYF
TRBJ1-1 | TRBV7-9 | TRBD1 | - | TGTGCCAGCAGCTTAGTTGGCTGGGGGACAGGGGGCGCGAGGCCTGAAGCTTTCTTT | CASSLVGWGTGGARPEAFF
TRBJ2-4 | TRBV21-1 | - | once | TGTGCCAGCAGACAGGGGGCGGGGGACAAAAACATTCAGTACTTC | CASRQGAGDKNIQYF
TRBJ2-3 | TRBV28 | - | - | TGTGCCAGCAGTTTATCTAGGCGTGGGTTCCCAGATACGCAGTATTTT | CASSLSRRGFPDTQYF
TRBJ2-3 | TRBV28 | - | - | TGTGCCAGCAACAGGAGGGGGCGCGGCACAGATACGCAGTATTTT | CASNRRGRGTDTQYF
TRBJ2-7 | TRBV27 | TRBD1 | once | TGTGCCAGCAGTTCTGCCGACAGGGGGCTTGAGCAGTACTTC | CASSSADRGLEQYF
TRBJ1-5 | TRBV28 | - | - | TGTGCCAGCAGTTTAACCGGTCAGCCCCAGCATTTT | CASSLTGQPQHF
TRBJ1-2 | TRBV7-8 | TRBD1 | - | TGTGCCAGCAGCTTAGTACAGGGGGTGGGTGGCTACACCTTC | CASSLVQGVGGYTF
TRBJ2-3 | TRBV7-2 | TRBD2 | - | TGTGCCAGCAGCTTAGAGAGCGGGGGGGGCACAGATACGCAGTATTTT | CASSLESGGGTDTQYF
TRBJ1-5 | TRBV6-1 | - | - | TGTGCCAGCAGTGAAATGGGTACAGGTCAGCCCCAGCATTTT | CASSEMGTGQPQHF